The T cell receptor (beta chain) described here comes from a study of vaccination and CD4 T cells after COVID-19. Treatment denoted: approximately nine-day PBMC culture with coronavirus spike peptide pools or control peptides (ViraFEST assay). The CDR3 covers 16 residues. The germline gives CDR1 DFQATT, CDR2 SNEGSKA (reference sequence). With 0 bases clipped from V and 2 bases from J, the junction kept 8 bases outside the gene matches. Notes on this clonotype: Its antigen is as yet unknown.

The assay that was used to sequence DNA from cultured CD4+ T cells was the Oncomine TCR Beta short-read assay. In TCRdb, the PCR reads were re-called with MiXCR into one record per CDR3 protein. This sample has about 12,000 distinct CDR3 sequences, with 76% found just once. The TCR comes from a human donor who had recovered from COVID-19. Sequenced sample: CD4+ T cells from blood, cultured in vitro. This chain joins TRBV20-1 and TRBJ2-7; 9 positions agree with TRBD1. CDR3 sequence reads: CSARDPRTGDPYEQYF. The DNA of the CDR3 is TGCAGTGCTAGAGATCCACGGACAGGGGACCCCTACGAGCAGTACTTC.